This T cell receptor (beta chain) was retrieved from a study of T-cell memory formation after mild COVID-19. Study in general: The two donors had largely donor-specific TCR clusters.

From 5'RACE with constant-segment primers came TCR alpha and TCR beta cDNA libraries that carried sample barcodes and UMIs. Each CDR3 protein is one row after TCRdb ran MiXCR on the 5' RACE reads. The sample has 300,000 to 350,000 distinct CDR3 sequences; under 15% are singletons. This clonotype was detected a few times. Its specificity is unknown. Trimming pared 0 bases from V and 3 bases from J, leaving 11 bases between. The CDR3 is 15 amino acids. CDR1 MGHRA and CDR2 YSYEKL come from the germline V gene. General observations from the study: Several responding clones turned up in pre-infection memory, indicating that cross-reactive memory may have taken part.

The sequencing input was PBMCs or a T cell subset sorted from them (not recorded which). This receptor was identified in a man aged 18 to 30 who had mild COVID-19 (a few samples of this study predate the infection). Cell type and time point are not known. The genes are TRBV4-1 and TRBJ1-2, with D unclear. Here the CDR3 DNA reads TGCGCCAGCAGCCAAGATGAGGGTAGGGACTATGGCTACACCTTC. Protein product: CASSQDEGRDYGYTF.